The 26 T cell receptor beta chains given below trace back to one sample, sequenced in a study of cytomegalovirus exposure and HLA in healthy donors. Primers for the PCR totalled 60 Vbeta and 13 Jbeta. Method: immunoSEQ multiplex PCR; TCRdb's copy keeps in-frame clones and lacks some. Among over 150,000 clones, roughly four fifths were seen once, and the ten largest hold about 10%. The specimen sequenced was PBMCs. Receptor source: a man in his forties or fifties in good health and CMV-seropositive.

This clone was recorded once. CDR3 nucleotide sequence: TGTGCCAGCGTTCCTCGTGTGGCCTCGGGGAGCGAGCAGTACTTC. It translates to CASVPRVASGSEQYF. The chain has TRBV6-6 and TRBJ2-7, with a tentative D call TRBD2 (5 bases). From germline, CDR1 is MNHNY and CDR2 SVGAGI (reference sequence). The CDR3 contains 15 residues. The V end lost 8 bases, the J end lost 6 bases, and 23 bases lay between the germline ends.

This clone was seen a handful of times. The V and J genes are TRBV5-1 and TRBJ2-5, with 12 nucleotides matching TRBD1. This CDR3 has 15 amino acids. The germline CDR1 and CDR2 sequences are SGHRS and YFSETQ. V lost 4 bases and J lost 2; bases outside the gene matches: 3. In DNA, the CDR3 is TGCGCCAGCAGCAGGGGACAGGGGGCACAAGAGACCCAGTACTTC. Its translation is CASSRGQGAQETQYF.

This chain links TRBV5-1 with TRBJ1-1, with 9 bases lining up with TRBD1. This CDR3 is 15 amino acids long. Germline loops: CDR1 SGHRS, CDR2 YFSETQ. Trimming removed 4 bases from V and 6 bases from J; junction bases left unmatched: 10. The CDR3 nucleotides read TGCGCCAGCAGCAGCACAGGGGGCGCGATTCCTGAAGCTTTCTTT. The encoded protein is CASSSTGGAIPEAFF. The whole variable domain, remainder taken from reference TRBV5-1 and TRBJ1-1, is KAGVTQTPRYLIKTRGQQVTLSCSPISGHRSVSWYQQTPGQGLQFLFEYFSETQRNKGNFPGRFSGRQFSNSRSEMNVSTLELGDSALYLCASSSTGGAIPEAFFGQGTRLTVV.

V and J are TRBV29-1 and TRBJ1-2, with 9 bases lining up with TRBD1. V lost 3 bases, J lost 3 bases, and 8 bases stayed unmatched. The CDR3 consists of 15 residues. CDR1 is SQVTM and CDR2 is ANQGSEA in the germline V gene. CDR3 nucleotides: TGCAGCGTTGATAGGGGGACAGGGTTAGACTATGGCTACACCTTC. Translation: CSVDRGTGLDYGYTF.

This sequence joins TRBV7-9 and TRBJ2-7, with TRBD1 matching 7 bases. The trim removed 7 bases at V and 2 bases at J, leaving 11 bases unmatched. This CDR3 contains 15 residues. Germline V lookup: CDR1 SEHNR, CDR2 FQNEAQ (reference sequence). This CDR3 reads CASTFRQGDPYEQYF. The DNA of the CDR3 is TGTGCCAGCACCTTTCGACAGGGAGACCCCTACGAGCAGTACTTC.

The rearrangement links TRBV28 to TRBJ2-7; D is possibly TRBD2 (6 bases). Between the trimmed V and J ends, which lost 5 bases and 8 bases, there was a span of 16 bases. The germline CDR1 and CDR2 sequences are MDHEN and SYDVKM. The CDR3 contains 13 residues. CDR3 in amino acids: CASSPPWRGKQYF. CDR3 sequence (DNA): TGTGCCAGCAGTCCGCCGTGGAGGGGAAAGCAGTACTTC. The full variable domain, rest sourced from reference TRBV28 and TRBJ2-7, is DVKVTQSSRYLVKRTGEKVFLECVQDMDHENMFWYRQDPGLGLRLIYFSYDVKMKEKGDIPEGYSVSREKKERFSLILESASTNQTSMYLCASSPPWRGKQYFGPGTRLTVT.

On this clone: One junction end disagrees with the germline gene, perhaps due to a read error. The genes are TRBV23-1 and TRBJ2-6; weak D call: TRBD1 (5 bases). TRBV23-1 belongs to the ORF category, with a function that is uncertain. The CDR3 is made up of 18 amino acids. The CDR3 sequence is CASFLKPVSVCGANGLTF. In DNA form, the CDR3 reads TGCGCCAGCTTTTTGAAGCCGGTTTCCGTCTGTGGGGCCAACGGCCTGACTTTC.

The rearrangement links TRBV5-1 to TRBJ2-5; 7 bases are shared with TRBD1. Near its end, the DNA agrees better with TRBJ2-7, so the J call may be wrong. The CDR3 has 14 residues. CDR1 SGHRS and CDR2 YFSETQ come from the germline V gene. As DNA, the CDR3 is TGCGCCAGCAGCTTGGGACAGGGCTACAACGAGCAGTACTTC. Translated: CASSLGQGYNEQYF.

The chain recombines TRBV30 with TRBJ2-7; the match to TRBD1 covers 10 bases. The V and J ends lost 2 bases and 11 bases, in that order; junction bases with no gene match: 3. Germline V gives CDR1 GTSNPN, CDR2 SVGIG (reference sequence). The CDR3 runs 11 residues. The CDR3: CAWSSGTGEYF. In DNA form, the CDR3 reads TGTGCCTGGAGTAGTGGGACAGGGGAGTACTTC.

V usage is TRBV5-5 and J usage is TRBJ2-7; D is possibly TRBD2 (5 bases). This CDR3 contains 19 residues. V lost 4 bases, J lost 3 bases, and 29 bases lay in between. Per germline, CDR1 SGHKS and CDR2 YYEKEE (reference sequence). The CDR3 DNA sequence: TGTGCCAGCAGCCCACCTATATCGGGCGGCGCACTACGGGGCTACGAGCAGTACTTC. Translated: CASSPPISGGALRGYEQYF. The full variable domain, its missing parts supplied by reference TRBV5-5 and TRBJ2-7, is DAGVTQSPTHLIKTRGQQVTLRCSPISGHKSVSWYQQVLGQGPQFIFQYYEKEERGRGNFPDRFSARQFPNYSSELNVNALLLGDSALYLCASSPPISGGALRGYEQYFGPGTRLTVT.

This clone was seen just once. V is TRBV15 and J is TRBJ2-2; 10 bases are a match to TRBD1. After removal of 3 bases from V and 6 bases from J, the junction contained 1 base not matched to a gene. The germline CDR1 and CDR2 sequences are LNHNV and YYDKDF (reference sequence). The CDR3 sequence is 14 residues long. CDR3 sequence (DNA): TGTGCCACCAGCAGGACAGGGGGCTCCGGGGAGCTGTTTTTT. It encodes CATSRTGGSGELFF.

The chain uses TRBV29-1 and TRBJ1-4, with no clear D. Deletions cut 4 bases from V and 10 bases from J, with 22 bases between. CDR3 length: 15 residues. Germline CDR1 and CDR2: SQVTM and ANQGSEA. CDR3 region: CSVGSGPRPERKLFF. The CDR3 region has the DNA TGCAGCGTTGGCTCCGGCCCTCGGCCGGAGCGAAAACTGTTTTTT.

This clone was seen only a few times. V is TRBV30 and J is TRBJ1-2, with 7 bases that match TRBD1. The CDR3 extends over 14 amino acids. J was trimmed by 4 bases and V by 4 bases; bases with no gene match: 9. The germline V gene encodes CDR1 GTSNPN and CDR2 SVGIG (reference sequence). The CDR3, as DNA: TGTGCCTGGAACATACTCAGGGGGGCCTATGGCTACACCTTC. As protein: CAWNILRGAYGYTF.

The rearrangement links TRBV5-1 to TRBJ1-1, with D possibly matching TRBD1 (6 bases). Trimming removed 4 bases at V and 7 bases at J, with 17 bases between. The CDR3 runs to 14 residues. The germline CDR1 and CDR2 sequences are SGHRS and YFSETQ. CDR3 coding DNA: TGCGCCAGCAGCCCCGGGACAACGGAAAATGAAGCTTTCTTT. This translates into CASSPGTTENEAFF.

This chain uses TRBV6-6 with TRBJ1-1; 12 bases line up with TRBD1. Germline V CDR1 and CDR2: MNHNY, SVGAGI (reference sequence). The CDR3 length is 15 residues. The V gene end was trimmed by 0 bases and the J gene end by 6 bases; junction bases not matched to a gene: 2. The CDR3 is CASSYSGQGAPEAFF. CDR3 DNA: TGTGCCAGCAGTTACTCGGGACAGGGGGCCCCTGAAGCTTTCTTT.

This chain joins TRBV28 and TRBJ2-1; TRBD2 agrees at 12 bases. The CDR3 has 17 residues. V trimming: 2 bases; J trimming: 5 bases; junction bases outside the gene matches: 7. CDR1 and CDR2 (germline): MDHEN, SYDVKM. In nucleotides, the CDR3 is TGTGCCAGCAGTTTACCCCTAGCGGGAGGGCATGACAATGAGCAGTTCTTC. It codes for CASSLPLAGGHDNEQFF.

This chain links TRBV6-6 with TRBJ1-4; perhaps TRBD1 as D (5 bases). CDR1 is MNHNY, CDR2 SVGAGI, per germline (reference sequence). This CDR3 has 15 amino acids. V lost 2 bases to trimming and J lost 3 bases, with 10 bases between them. The CDR3 is CASSYAGEPNEKLFF. DNA of the CDR3: TGTGCCAGCAGTTACGCGGGGGAACCTAATGAAAAACTGTTTTTT.

V is TRBV9 and J is TRBJ2-3; TRBD1 matches 9 bases. J gave up 3 bases and V 6 bases, and 8 bases lay outside the gene matches. Germline V gene sequence: CDR1 SGDLS, CDR2 YYNGEE. The CDR3 has 15 residues. For the CDR3, the DNA is TGTGCCAGCACCCCGAGGGACAGGGTAACAGATACGCAGTATTTT. Its translation is CASTPRDRVTDTQYF.

The chain employs TRBV4-3 and TRBJ1-5; D perhaps matches TRBD1 (5 bases). The ends were cut back, 3 bases at V and 4 bases at J, with 13 bases in the middle. CDR1 LGHNA and CDR2 YSLEER come from the germline V gene. The length of the CDR3 is 15 residues. In DNA form, the CDR3 reads TGCGCCAGCAGCCACAACGACAGAAAAAATCAGCCCCAGCATTTT. Translation gives CASSHNDRKNQPQHF.

V gene TRBV19 combines with J gene TRBJ2-5, with D perhaps matching TRBD1 (7 bases). The CDR3 length is 16 residues. The germline V gene encodes CDR1 LNHDA and CDR2 SQIVND (reference sequence). V lost 4 bases and J lost 5, with 20 bases in between. Here the CDR3 DNA reads TGTGCCAGTAGTACCTCGGGACAGCCGGAGGGGGAGACCCAGTACTTC. The encoded protein is CASSTSGQPEGETQYF. The variable domain in full, with the rest retrieved from reference TRBV19 and TRBJ2-5, is DGGITQSPKYLFRKEGQNVTLSCEQNLNHDAMYWYRQDPGQGLRLIYYSQIVNDFQKGDIAEGYSVSREKKESFPLTVTSAQKNPTAFYLCASSTSGQPEGETQYFGPGTRLLVL.

The J gene is TRBJ2-7, the V gene TRBV5-1, with 8 bases aligning to TRBD1. The V and J ends lost 0 bases and 2 bases, in that order; junction bases with no gene match: 13. Germline V gene data show CDR1 as SGHRS and CDR2 as YFSETQ. There are 18 residues in the CDR3. CDR3 in DNA: TGCGCCAGCAGCTTGGCTCCGACAGGGGTCGTAACAACCTACGAGCAGTACTTC. Its translation is CASSLAPTGVVTTYEQYF.

Notes on this clone: The sample has other DNA sequences that encode this CDR3 too. This chain joins TRBV28 and TRBJ2-1, with D perhaps matching TRBD2 (6 bases). The V gene lost 5 bases and the J gene lost 6 bases, with 23 bases spanning the gap. This CDR3 is 17 amino acids long. Per the germline V gene, CDR1 is MDHEN and CDR2 is SYDVKM. CDR3 coding DNA: TGTGCCAGCAGTCTATTGGGGGGTGGTAGGACCTCCAATGAGCAGTTCTTC. This sequence encodes CASSLLGGGRTSNEQFF. Supplemented by reference TRBV28 and TRBJ2-1, the full variable domain reads DVKVTQSSRYLVKRTGEKVFLECVQDMDHENMFWYRQDPGLGLRLIYFSYDVKMKEKGDIPEGYSVSREKKERFSLILESASTNQTSMYLCASSLLGGGRTSNEQFFGPGTRLTVL.

This clone was seen just once. The V call is TRBV5-4, the J call TRBJ2-3; 9 nucleotides align to TRBD2. J was trimmed by 4 bases and V by 4 bases; bases with no gene match: 10. Germline V CDR1 and CDR2: SGHNT, YYREEE (reference sequence). The CDR3 loop spans 16 amino acids. CDR3 coding DNA: TGTGCCAGCAGCCGGGGGGCTAGCGGGACGGCAGATACGCAGTATTTT. Encoded protein: CASSRGASGTADTQYF.

This clone was found a few times. The chain couples TRBV30 to TRBJ1-5; possibly TRBD1 for D (5 bases). CDR1 GTSNPN and CDR2 SVGIG come from the germline V gene (reference sequence). Trimming cost V 4 bases and J 4 bases, with 17 bases left between them. This CDR3 region has 15 residues. CDR3 nucleotide sequence: TGTGCCTGGACTCCCGCGACAGCGGGGAATCAGCCCCAGCATTTT. Its protein product is CAWTPATAGNQPQHF.

There are a few counts of this clone. The V call is TRBV28, the J call TRBJ2-7; no firm D call. The CDR3 runs to 14 residues. Germline V CDR1 and CDR2: MDHEN, SYDVKM. V lost 7 bases and J lost 2, with 15 bases in between. In DNA, the CDR3 is TGTGCCAGCACCACTATCCGCGGAACCTACGAGCAGTACTTC. Translating it yields CASTTIRGTYEQYF.

This rearrangement joins TRBV13 to TRBJ1-6; the match to TRBD1 covers 9 bases. CDR3 size: 15 residues. V lost 0 bases and J lost 9; bases outside the gene matches: 3. CDR1 PRHDT and CDR2 FYEKMQ come from the germline V gene (reference sequence). This CDR3 is CASSLGKGQGSPLHF. CDR3 coding DNA: TGTGCCAGCAGCTTAGGAAAGGGACAGGGTTCACCCCTCCACTTT.